This TCR beta chain is from a study of shared clonotypes between healthy human individuals. CD45RO-negative CD8 cells positively selected for CCR7 made up the naive population, which excluded terminally differentiated effector memory CD45RA+ cells. The repertoire was sequenced with immunoSEQ multiplex PCR; TCRdb's copy has only in-frame clones and lacks some. The repertoire includes some 740,000 clones, 80% to 95% of them detected once, and around 24% sits in the top ten. The sequenced sample was naive CD8+ T cells sorted from blood. This receptor was obtained from a man aged 25 to 40 in good health.

The CDR3 spells CASSLGLLEAFF. In DNA, the CDR3 is TGTGCCAGCAGTTTAGGGCTGCTCGAAGCTTTCTTT. The chain combines TRBV28 with TRBJ1-1; D is unclear. The length of the CDR3 is 12 residues. The V gene lost 2 bases and the J gene lost 8 bases, with 9 bases spanning the gap. Germline V gene data show CDR1 as MDHEN and CDR2 as SYDVKM.